Following are 28 T cell receptor beta chains from one sample sequenced in a study of blood T cell repertoires in COVID-19. TCRdb's table, derived via immunoSEQ multiplex PCR, lists solely in-frame clones and lacks some. The sample shows over 120,000 clones, approximately 84% of them seen only once. The material sequenced was peripheral blood. These TCRs come from a woman aged 55-69 years with acute or convalescent COVID-19.

The V call is TRBV6-2 or TRBV6-3, the J call TRBJ2-1; TRBD1 might be the D (6 bases). V lost 4 bases, J lost 8 bases, and 9 bases lay in between. Germline CDR1 and CDR2: MNHEY and SVGEGT. The CDR3 loop spans 12 amino acids. The chain's CDR3 is CASSLRGYEQFF. The CDR3 DNA reads TGTGCCAGCAGTTTAAGGGGGTATGAGCAGTTCTTC.

The CDR3 reads CASTVGYGGDEQFF. DNA for the CDR3: TGTGCCAGCACCGTTGGGTACGGGGGGGATGAGCAGTTCTTC. The V and J genes are TRBV11-2 and TRBJ2-1, with 8 bases aligning to TRBD2. The CDR3 loop spans 14 amino acids. CDR1 and CDR2 (germline): SGHAT, FQNNGV. The trim removed 7 bases at V and 8 bases at J, leaving 10 bases unmatched.

This chain connects TRBV9 to TRBJ2-7, with D tentatively TRBD2 (6 bases). Germline assignment: CDR1 SGDLS and CDR2 YYNGEE. This CDR3 is 14 amino acids long. V was trimmed by 3 bases and J by 6 bases, leaving 16 bases between them. CDR3: CASSASDRVREQYF. In DNA, the CDR3 is TGTGCCAGCAGCGCTAGCGATAGGGTACGCGAGCAGTACTTC.

The J gene is TRBJ1-6, the V gene TRBV28, with a possible D match to TRBD1 (5 bases). Germline lookup yields CDR1 MDHEN and CDR2 SYDVKM. This CDR3 has 16 amino acids. The V and J ends lost 7 bases and 4 bases respectively, with 17 bases between them. In DNA, the CDR3 is TGTGCCAGCAACCCTTTAGGGGCAGGATATAATTCACCCCTCCACTTT. It codes for CASNPLGAGYNSPLHF.

The chain has TRBV29-1 and TRBJ1-4; 7 bases match TRBD1. The CDR3 is made up of 15 amino acids. V lost 6 bases, J lost 3 bases, and 10 bases stayed unmatched. Germline CDR1 reads SQVTM; CDR2 reads ANQGSEA. This CDR3 is CSVAGQSASNEKLFF. The CDR3 DNA sequence: TGCAGCGTCGCGGGACAGTCGGCCTCTAATGAAAAACTGTTTTTT.

The chain links TRBV29-1 to TRBJ1-3; 7 bases align to TRBD1. There are 13 residues in the CDR3. Trimming took 7 bases from V and 1 from J; bases not matched to a gene: 4. CDR1 and CDR2 from the germline V gene are SQVTM and ANQGSEA. CDR3 coding DNA: TGCAGCGCGACAGGGTTTTCTGGAAACACCATATATTTT. It codes for CSATGFSGNTIYF.

The chain combines TRBV29-1 with TRBJ1-5; 8 bases are shared with TRBD1. Unmatched junction bases numbered 10, after V lost 7 bases and J lost 5 bases. Germline V gene sequence: CDR1 SQVTM, CDR2 ANQGSEA. The CDR3 consists of 14 residues. The CDR3: CSARSGGADQPQHF. The CDR3 DNA reads TGCAGCGCCAGATCAGGGGGCGCGGATCAGCCCCAGCATTTT.

The V and J genes are TRBV18 and TRBJ2-3; D call uncertain. Per germline, CDR1 KGHSH and CDR2 LQKENI. There are 13 residues in the CDR3. V gave up 3 bases and J gave up 3 bases, with 7 bases separating them. The CDR3: CASSPRETDTQYF. The CDR3, as DNA: TGTGCCAGCTCACCGAGAGAGACAGATACGCAGTATTTT.

This chain links TRBV7-2 with TRBJ1-3; D is uncertain. V shed 4 bases and J shed 2 bases, with 18 bases lying between them. This CDR3 spans 17 amino acids. Germline CDR1 SGHTA, CDR2 FQGNSA. This chain's CDR3 is CASSWGGIQSTGNTIYF. The CDR3 nucleotides are TGTGCCAGCAGCTGGGGAGGAATTCAGAGTACTGGAAACACCATATATTTT.

The CDR3 DNA reads TGCGCCAGCAGCTCAGGTGACTACGAGCAGTACTTC. Translating gives CASSSGDYEQYF. The rearrangement uses TRBV5-1 and TRBJ2-7; D not certain. The V and J ends lost 3 bases and 3 bases respectively, with 7 bases between them. Germline V CDR1 and CDR2: SGHRS, YFSETQ. The CDR3 has 12 residues.

This clone turned up a few times. This rearrangement joins TRBV19 to TRBJ2-1; 15 bases match TRBD2. V was pared by 8 bases and J by 6 bases, with 8 bases of the junction left unmatched. The CDR3 is 16 amino acids. Germline V gene lookup returns CDR1 LNHDA and CDR2 SQIVND (reference sequence). CDR3 region: CASGPGLAGGLNEQFF. For the CDR3, the DNA is TGTGCCAGTGGACCGGGACTAGCGGGAGGACTCAATGAGCAGTTCTTC.

The rearrangement uses TRBV29-1 and TRBJ1-1; 7 positions match TRBD1. V was pared by 5 bases and J by 4 bases, with 4 bases of the junction left unmatched. The CDR3 consists of 12 residues. Per the germline V gene, CDR1 is SQVTM and CDR2 is ANQGSEA. CDR3 loop: CSVTRGATEAFF. The CDR3 nucleotides are TGCAGCGTTACCAGGGGGGCCACTGAAGCTTTCTTT.

The chain couples TRBV19 to TRBJ2-5; TRBD2 is a possible D gene (6 bases). V lost 2 bases and J 2 bases, leaving 18 bases between the germline ends. This CDR3 has 17 amino acids. Germline V CDR1 and CDR2: LNHDA, SQIVND (reference sequence). The CDR3 region is CASSISSGLFYQETQYF. CDR3 bases: TGTGCCAGTAGTATATCTTCGGGACTTTTTTATCAAGAGACCCAGTACTTC.

The rearrangement joins TRBV28 to TRBJ2-1; 12 positions match TRBD2. The V and J ends lost 5 bases and 15 bases, in that order; junction bases with no gene match: 17. The CDR3 consists of 16 residues. Germline loops: CDR1 MDHEN, CDR2 SYDVKM. The CDR3 sequence is CASSPPGTSGSLGGFF. The CDR3 region has the DNA TGTGCCAGCAGTCCCCCCGGGACTAGCGGGTCCTTGGGGGGGTTCTTC.

This clone appeared once. The V call is TRBV28, the J call TRBJ2-7, with 10 bases identical to TRBD2. Germline values: CDR1 MDHEN, CDR2 SYDVKM. The CDR3 extends over 15 amino acids. V was clipped by 3 bases and J by 5 bases; unmatched bases: 7. The DNA of the CDR3 is TGTGCCAGCAGTTTCCCAGCGGGAGGGGGGAACGAGCAGTACTTC. Translated, it gives CASSFPAGGGNEQYF.

This sequence joins TRBV19 and TRBJ1-1; D possibly corresponds to TRBD1 (5 bases). This CDR3 region has 15 residues. V was trimmed by 5 bases and J by 7 bases, leaving 20 bases between them. The germline gives CDR1 LNHDA, CDR2 SQIVND (reference sequence). The CDR3 coding sequence is TGTGCCAGTAGTTCAAGTGTTGCAGACAGAAATGAAGCTTTCTTT. It codes for CASSSSVADRNEAFF.

This sequence joins TRBV6-6 and TRBJ2-7, with 10 bases identical to TRBD1. V lost 6 bases to trimming and J lost 5 bases; unmatched junction nucleotides: 7. Germline CDR1 MNHNY, CDR2 SVGAGI (reference sequence). CDR3 length: 14 amino acids. The CDR3 spells CASRRQGARDEQYF. DNA for the CDR3: TGTGCCAGCAGAAGACAGGGGGCTCGGGACGAGCAGTACTTC.

The chain carries TRBV27 and TRBJ2-1; a weak D match, TRBD2 (5 bases). The V gene's germline CDR1 is MNHEY and CDR2 SMNVEV (reference sequence). V was pared by 6 bases and J by 3 bases, with 27 bases between. CDR3 size: 19 residues. This CDR3 is CASSPVVGELRLGYNEQFF. The CDR3 DNA reads TGTGCCAGCAGCCCCGTAGTGGGAGAGCTACGCCTCGGCTACAATGAGCAGTTCTTC.

The chain combines TRBV5-1 with TRBJ1-4, with D possibly being TRBD1 (6 bases). From germline, CDR1 is SGHRS and CDR2 YFSETQ. The CDR3 covers 15 residues. V lost 4 bases to trimming and J lost 7 bases, with 17 bases between them. The CDR3 sequence: CASSTTQGSGEKLFF. As DNA, the CDR3 is TGCGCCAGCAGCACCACACAGGGAAGTGGTGAAAAACTGTTTTTT.

V and J are TRBV2 and TRBJ2-1, with D perhaps matching TRBD1 (6 bases). V lost 1 base to trimming and J lost 7 bases, with 23 bases between them. The germline CDR1 and CDR2 sequences are SNHLY and FYNNEI. The CDR3 totals 18 residues. Written as DNA, the CDR3 is TGTGCCAGCAGTGAAGTAGCACCTTCGGGGAGAGGACAGAATGAGCAGTTCTTC. It yields the protein CASSEVAPSGRGQNEQFF.

The chain couples TRBV11-3 to TRBJ2-7; TRBD1 might be the D (5 bases). V dropped 5 bases and J dropped 5 bases, with 13 bases sitting between them. Germline V CDR1 and CDR2: SGHNT, YENEEA. CDR3 length: 13 residues. This CDR3 reads CASSRGQVHEQYF. CDR3 nucleotides: TGTGCCAGCAGCCGCGGACAAGTCCACGAGCAGTACTTC.

The chain has TRBV11-2 and TRBJ1-1, with unresolved D. The germline gives CDR1 SGHAT, CDR2 FQNNGV. The CDR3 contains 14 residues. V lost 0 bases and J 0 bases, leaving 5 bases between the germline ends. Here the CDR3 DNA reads TGTGCCAGCAGCTTAGACCCCGTGAACACTGAAGCTTTCTTT. This translates into CASSLDPVNTEAFF.

This sequence joins TRBV16 and TRBJ1-1; D gene uncertain. This CDR3 spans 13 amino acids. V was trimmed by 4 bases and J by 0 bases, leaving 6 bases between them. Germline V gene lookup returns CDR1 KGHSY and CDR2 FQNENV. Written as DNA, the CDR3 is TGTGCCAGCAGCCGGGCCCTGAACACTGAAGCTTTCTTT. This encodes CASSRALNTEAFF.

The V gene is TRBV6-5, the J gene TRBJ2-7; TRBD1 matches at 12 bases. There are 15 residues in the CDR3. The ends lost 0 bases at V and 8 bases at J; junction bases unmatched: 5. Per germline, CDR1 MNHEY and CDR2 SVGAGI. CDR3 sequence reads: CASSYSGQGAGQQYF. In DNA, the CDR3 is TGTGCCAGCAGTTACTCGGGACAGGGGGCAGGTCAGCAGTACTTC.

The CDR3 sequence: CASSPGRAQPQHF. CDR3 in DNA: TGTGCCAGCAGTCCAGGCAGGGCTCAGCCCCAGCATTTT. This sequence joins TRBV12-3 or TRBV12-4 and TRBJ1-5, with D possibly TRBD1 on 5 matching bases. V was trimmed by 5 bases and J by 6 bases, leaving 11 bases between them. The CDR3 is made up of 13 amino acids.

The V call is TRBV5-1, the J call TRBJ1-2; D is perhaps TRBD1 (5 bases). Trimming left V 1 base short and J 6 bases short, with 16 bases between. The CDR3 runs to 15 residues. CDR1 and CDR2 (germline): SGHRS, YFSETQ. Here the CDR3 DNA reads TGCGCCAGCAGCTTGTTACCGCAGGGAGGGGATGGCTACACCTTC. Amino acids: CASSLLPQGGDGYTF.

The chain carries TRBV27 and TRBJ1-5, with D unclear. The germline V and J ends were trimmed by 5 bases and 0 bases, with 11 bases remaining between them. Germline CDR1 and CDR2: MNHEY and SMNVEV (reference sequence). CDR3 length: 15 amino acids. This CDR3 is CASSPSGDSNQPQHF. The CDR3 DNA follows: TGTGCCAGCAGTCCGTCCGGGGATAGCAATCAGCCCCAGCATTTT.

The chain links TRBV6-6 to TRBJ1-2; 7 positions match TRBD1. V gave up 5 bases and J gave up 6 bases; unmatched junction bases: 12. Germline lookup yields CDR1 MNHNY and CDR2 SVGAGI (reference sequence). This CDR3 has 15 residues. The CDR3 is CASSNPIGTVDGYTF. In DNA form, the CDR3 reads TGTGCCAGCAGTAATCCTATAGGGACAGTAGATGGCTACACCTTC.